One sample yielded the 8 T cell receptor beta chains listed below, sequenced in a study of cytomegalovirus exposure and HLA in healthy donors. PCR employed 60 Vbeta and 13 Jbeta primers. Assay used: immunoSEQ multiplex PCR; TCRdb lists only in-frame clones, some missing. The sample includes 130,000 or so clones, 8.5% of them seen just once. The source material was PBMCs. Every receptor here comes from a man aged 40-49 years in good health and CMV-seronegative.

This chain links TRBV10-3 with TRBJ1-5; D might be TRBD1 (5 bases). CDR1 and CDR2 from the germline V gene are ENHRY and SYGVKD. The V gene lost 6 bases and the J gene lost 0 bases, with 9 bases spanning the gap. This CDR3 is built from 14 residues. The chain's CDR3 is CAISQTDSNQPQHF. CDR3 coding DNA: TGTGCCATCAGCCAGACAGATAGCAATCAGCCCCAGCATTTT.

The chain recombines TRBV5-1 with TRBJ2-2; no reliable D call. The germline gives CDR1 SGHRS, CDR2 YFSETQ. This CDR3 is built from 14 residues. Trimming left V 4 bases short and J 1 base short, with 8 bases between. DNA for the CDR3: TGCGCCAGCAGCGAAATACAGAACACCGGGGAGCTGTTTTTT. It specifies CASSEIQNTGELFF.

The sample holds a few counts of this clone. The chain links TRBV27 to TRBJ1-1; 7 nucleotides align to TRBD1. The CDR3 extends over 15 amino acids. With 3 bases clipped from V and 0 bases from J, the junction kept 4 bases outside the gene matches. Germline V gene data show CDR1 as MNHEY and CDR2 as SMNVEV (reference sequence). In DNA form, the CDR3 reads TGTGCCAGCAGTTTCAGGGGGTTGATGAACACTGAAGCTTTCTTT. Its translation: CASSFRGLMNTEAFF.

The V call is TRBV28, the J call TRBJ1-4; D gene ambiguous. Between the trimmed V and J ends, which lost 6 bases and 1 base, there was a span of 9 bases. This CDR3 comprises 14 residues. Per the germline V gene, CDR1 is MDHEN and CDR2 is SYDVKM. For the CDR3, the DNA is TGTGCCAGCAGCTACCCTCTAACTAATGAAAAACTGTTTTTT. Translation: CASSYPLTNEKLFF. Filled out from reference TRBV28 and TRBJ1-4, the complete variable domain reads DVKVTQSSRYLVKRTGEKVFLECVQDMDHENMFWYRQDPGLGLRLIYFSYDVKMKEKGDIPEGYSVSREKKERFSLILESASTNQTSMYLCASSYPLTNEKLFFGSGTQLSVL.

This clone was counted between two and nine times. The rearrangement joins TRBV19 to TRBJ2-1, with a possible D match to TRBD2 (5 bases). Germline CDR1 is LNHDA and CDR2 is SQIVND (reference sequence). The CDR3 length is 15 residues. V was trimmed by 1 base and J by 8 bases, leaving 15 bases between them. The DNA for the CDR3 is TGTGCCAGTAGTATAGGGTTGGTGGTTAGCGATGAGCAGTTCTTC. It is translated as CASSIGLVVSDEQFF.

The rearrangement links TRBV18 to TRBJ1-2; D possibly corresponds to TRBD1 (5 bases). The CDR3 runs to 14 residues. Germline V gene lookup returns CDR1 KGHSH and CDR2 LQKENI. V was clipped by 3 bases and J by 1 base, with 9 bases between them. The CDR3 protein is CASSPGGVNYGYTF. Written as DNA, the CDR3 is TGTGCCAGCTCACCGGGAGGGGTTAACTATGGCTACACCTTC.

This clone appeared a few times. This chain links TRBV19 with TRBJ1-1; the D is unclear. Germline-derived CDR1 and CDR2 are LNHDA and SQIVND (reference sequence). CDR3 length: 13 amino acids. V was cut by 9 bases and J by 1 base, with 12 bases left in between. The CDR3 nucleotides read TGTGCCAGCTGCCGACTTCGGAACACTGAAGCTTTCTTT. It yields the protein CASCRLRNTEAFF.

This clone was picked up a small number of times. This chain connects TRBV6-5 to TRBJ2-7; maybe TRBD1 (5 bases). V gave up 5 bases and J gave up 13 bases, with 18 bases separating them. Germline V gene sequence: CDR1 MNHEY, CDR2 SVGAGI. This CDR3 is built from 12 residues. CDR3 region: CASSDRPERPYF. DNA for the CDR3: TGTGCCAGCAGTGACAGACCCGAACGACCCTACTTC.